This TCR beta chain was sequenced in a study of blood T cell repertoires in COVID-19. About the study: Specimens from acute and convalescent COVID-19 originated in the United States, Italy and Spain.

Measured with immunoSEQ multiplex PCR; TCRdb has only the in-frame clones, and not every one. The top ten hold 3% to 4.5% of the sample, which has about 220,000 clones, more than 80% seen once. The germline V and J ends were trimmed by 0 bases and 1 base, with 20 bases remaining between them. This CDR3 region has 19 residues. From germline, CDR1 is ENHRY and CDR2 SYGVKD. Recruits, aged about 18 to 95 years, lived in 24 US areas. The sequencing sample was made of PBMCs or T cells enriched from blood (not recorded which). The TCR sequence derives from a woman in her forties with acute COVID-19. The chain links TRBV10-3 to TRBJ2-3, with a possible D match to TRBD1 (6 bases). The CDR3 bases are TGTGCCATCAGTGAGTCGAAGTTTTTGGAACAGGGACGCACAGATACGCAGTATTTT. Protein sequence: CAISESKFLEQGRTDTQYF.